This T cell receptor (beta chain) stems from a study of blood T cell repertoires in COVID-19. Sequencing used immunoSEQ multiplex PCR; TCRdb keeps in-frame clones, though not all of them. The top ten clones hold 1.5% to 2% of a sample with 250,000 to 400,000 clones, about 87% of them seen once. With 7 bases removed from V and 3 bases from J, the gap between germline ends came to 13 bases. This CDR3 contains 15 residues. Germline lookup yields CDR1 MDHEN and CDR2 SYDVKM. Sequences were obtained from peripheral blood. The origin of this receptor is a woman aged 25 to 39 with COVID-19, enrolled during active disease. The chain is built from TRBV28 and TRBJ1-6; perhaps TRBD1 as D (6 bases). CDR3 coding DNA: TGTGCCAGCACCCGGGGGGCCAGCTATAATTCACCCCTCCACTTT. Translated, it gives CASTRGASYNSPLHF.